This TCR beta chain derives from a study of T cell repertoires in cytomegalovirus infection. Study-level background: Public TCR beta signatures marked donors with CMV infection and the matching HLA.

Whole-study findings and limits: HLA-C-restricted CMV clonotypes gave the most frequent clonotype in two of eight donors. Cumulative frequency of public TCR beta families picked out carriers of CMV plus the relevant HLA.

TCRdb called the reads again in MiXCR, with one record for every CDR3 protein. The table records about 490,000 distinct CDR3 sequences, 11% of them present only once. The CDR3 totals 12 residues. Deletions cut 6 bases from V and 4 bases from J, with 9 bases between. The germline CDR1 and CDR2 sequences are LNHDA and SQIVND (reference sequence). A note on this clonotype: The antigen is undetermined.

The rearrangement joins TRBV19 to TRBJ1-1; a possible D gene is TRBD1 (5 bases). The sequence was obtained from a human donor in good health (CMV status not recorded). Some clones in this sample may be carry-over from other donors' samples. The material sequenced was PBMCs. The CDR3 region has the DNA TGTGCCAGTAGACCCCAGGGCACTGAAGCTTTCTTT. This gives the protein CASRPQGTEAFF. Together with reference TRBV19 and TRBJ1-1, the CDR3 gives the full variable domain: DGGITQSPKYLFRKEGQNVTLSCEQNLNHDAMYWYRQDPGQGLRLIYYSQIVNDFQKGDIAEGYSVSREKKESFPLTVTSAQKNPTAFYLCASRPQGTEAFFGQGTRLTVV.